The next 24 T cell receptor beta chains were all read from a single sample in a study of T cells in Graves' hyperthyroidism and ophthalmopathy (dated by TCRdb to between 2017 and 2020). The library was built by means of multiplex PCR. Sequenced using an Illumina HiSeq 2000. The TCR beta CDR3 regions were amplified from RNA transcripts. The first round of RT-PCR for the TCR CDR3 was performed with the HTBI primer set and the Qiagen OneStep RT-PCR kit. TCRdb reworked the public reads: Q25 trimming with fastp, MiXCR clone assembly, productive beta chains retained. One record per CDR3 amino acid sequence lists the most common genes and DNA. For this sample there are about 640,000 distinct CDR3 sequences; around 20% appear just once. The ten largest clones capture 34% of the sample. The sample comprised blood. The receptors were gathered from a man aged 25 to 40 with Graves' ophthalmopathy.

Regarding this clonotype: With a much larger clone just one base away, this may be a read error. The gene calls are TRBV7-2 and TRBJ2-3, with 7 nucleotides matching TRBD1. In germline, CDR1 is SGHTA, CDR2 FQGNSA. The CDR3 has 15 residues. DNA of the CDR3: TGTGCCAGCAGCGCAGACAGGGTGAGGACAGGTACGCAGTATTTT. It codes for CASSADRVRTGTQYF.

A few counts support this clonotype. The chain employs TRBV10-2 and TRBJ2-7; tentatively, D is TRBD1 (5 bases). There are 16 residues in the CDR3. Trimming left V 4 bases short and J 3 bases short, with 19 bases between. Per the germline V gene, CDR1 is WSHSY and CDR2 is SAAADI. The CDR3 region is CASSATLGAENYEQYF. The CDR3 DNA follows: TGCGCCAGCAGTGCAACCCTTGGGGCAGAGAACTACGAGCAGTACTTC.

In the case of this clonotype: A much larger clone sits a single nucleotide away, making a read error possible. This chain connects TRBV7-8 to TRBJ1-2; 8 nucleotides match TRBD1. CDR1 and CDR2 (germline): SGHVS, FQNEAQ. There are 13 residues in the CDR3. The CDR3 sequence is CASRGTGRYGYIF. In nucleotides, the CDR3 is TGTGCCAGCAGGGGGACAGGCCGCTATGGCTACATCTTC.

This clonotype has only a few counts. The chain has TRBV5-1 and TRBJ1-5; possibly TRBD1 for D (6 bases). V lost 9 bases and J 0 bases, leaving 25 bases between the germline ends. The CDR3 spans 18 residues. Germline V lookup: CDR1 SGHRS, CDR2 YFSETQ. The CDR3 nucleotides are TGCGCCACCCCACATCCGGGACACCTCTTCCATAGCAATCAGCCCCAGCATTTT. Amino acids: CATPHPGHLFHSNQPQHF.

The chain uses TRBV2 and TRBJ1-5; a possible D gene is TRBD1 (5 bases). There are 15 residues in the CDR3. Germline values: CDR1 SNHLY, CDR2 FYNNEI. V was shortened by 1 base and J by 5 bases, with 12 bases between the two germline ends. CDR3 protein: CASSEGRGGDQPQHF. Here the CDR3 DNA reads TGTGCCAGCAGTGAAGGGAGGGGTGGGGATCAGCCCCAGCATTTT.

The CDR3 DNA is TGTGCCAGCAGCTCGCGGGAGGGCCATGGGAATGAGCAGTTCTTC. It specifies CASSSREGHGNEQFF. This chain connects TRBV11-2 to TRBJ2-1, with 9 bases lining up with TRBD2. V was clipped by 4 bases and J by 7 bases; unmatched bases: 8. The CDR3 is 15 residues long. Germline CDR1 SGHAT, CDR2 FQNNGV. Supplemented by reference TRBV11-2 and TRBJ2-1, the full variable domain reads EAGVAQSPRYKIIEKRQSVAFWCNPISGHATLYWYQQILGQGPKLLIQFQNNGVVDDSQLPKDRFSAERLKGVDSTLKIQPAKLEDSAVYLCASSSREGHGNEQFFGPGTRLTVL.

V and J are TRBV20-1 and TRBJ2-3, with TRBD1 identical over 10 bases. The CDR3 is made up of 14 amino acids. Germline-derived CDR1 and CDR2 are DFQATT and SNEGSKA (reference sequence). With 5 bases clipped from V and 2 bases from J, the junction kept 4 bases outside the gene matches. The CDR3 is CSAPGTGATDTQYF. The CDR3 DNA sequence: TGCAGTGCTCCCGGGACAGGGGCCACAGATACGCAGTATTTT.

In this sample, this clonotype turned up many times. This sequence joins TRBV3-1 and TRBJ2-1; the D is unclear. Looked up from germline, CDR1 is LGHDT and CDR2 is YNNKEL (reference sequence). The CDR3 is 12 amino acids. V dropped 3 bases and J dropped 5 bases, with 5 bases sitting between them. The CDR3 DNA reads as TGTGCCAGCAGCCAGTTGGACAATGAGCAGTTCTTC. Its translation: CASSQLDNEQFF.

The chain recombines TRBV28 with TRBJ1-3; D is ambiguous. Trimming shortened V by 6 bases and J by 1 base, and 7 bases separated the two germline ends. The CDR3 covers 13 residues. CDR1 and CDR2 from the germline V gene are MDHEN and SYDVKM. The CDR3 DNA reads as TGTGCCAGCAGGTACTTTTCTGGAAACACCATATATTTT. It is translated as CASRYFSGNTIYF.

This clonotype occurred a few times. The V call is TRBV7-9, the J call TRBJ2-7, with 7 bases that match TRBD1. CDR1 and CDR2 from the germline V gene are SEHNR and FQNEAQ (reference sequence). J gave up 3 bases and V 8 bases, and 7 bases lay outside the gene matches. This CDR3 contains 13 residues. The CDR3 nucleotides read TGTGCCAGCGCCAAGACAGGGTTCTACGAGCAGTACTTC. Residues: CASAKTGFYEQYF.

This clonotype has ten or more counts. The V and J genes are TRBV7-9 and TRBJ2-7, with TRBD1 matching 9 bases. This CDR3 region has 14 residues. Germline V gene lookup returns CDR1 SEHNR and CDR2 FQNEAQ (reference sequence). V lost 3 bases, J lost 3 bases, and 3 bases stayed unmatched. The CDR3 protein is CASSFQGQGYEQYF. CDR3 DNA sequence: TGTGCCAGCAGCTTCCAGGGACAGGGCTACGAGCAGTACTTC.

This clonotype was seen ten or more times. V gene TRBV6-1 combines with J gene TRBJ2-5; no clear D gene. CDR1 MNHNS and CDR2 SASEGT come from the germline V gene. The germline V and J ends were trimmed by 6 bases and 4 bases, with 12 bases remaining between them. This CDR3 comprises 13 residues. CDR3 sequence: CASSYDETETQYF. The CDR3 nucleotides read TGTGCCAGCAGCTACGACGAAACAGAGACCCAGTACTTC.

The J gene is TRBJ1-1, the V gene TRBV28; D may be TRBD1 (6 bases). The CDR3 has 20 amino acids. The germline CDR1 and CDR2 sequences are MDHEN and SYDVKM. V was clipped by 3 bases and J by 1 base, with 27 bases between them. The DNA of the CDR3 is TGTGCCAGCAGTTTTTTATTTGATCGGGACACATATGGAAAGAACACTGAAGCTTTCTTT. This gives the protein CASSFLFDRDTYGKNTEAFF.

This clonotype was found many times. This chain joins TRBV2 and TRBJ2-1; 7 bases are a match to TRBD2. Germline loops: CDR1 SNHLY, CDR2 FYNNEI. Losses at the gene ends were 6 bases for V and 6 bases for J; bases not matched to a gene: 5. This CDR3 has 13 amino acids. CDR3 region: CASRSGGGNEQFF. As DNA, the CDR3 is TGTGCCAGCAGGAGCGGCGGGGGCAATGAGCAGTTCTTC.

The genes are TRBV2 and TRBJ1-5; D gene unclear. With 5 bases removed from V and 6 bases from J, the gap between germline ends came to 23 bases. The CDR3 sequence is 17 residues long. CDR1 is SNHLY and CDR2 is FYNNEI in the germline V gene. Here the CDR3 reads CASSPGRLQNVGQPQHF. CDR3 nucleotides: TGTGCCAGCAGTCCTGGACGGCTCCAGAATGTAGGTCAGCCCCAGCATTTT.

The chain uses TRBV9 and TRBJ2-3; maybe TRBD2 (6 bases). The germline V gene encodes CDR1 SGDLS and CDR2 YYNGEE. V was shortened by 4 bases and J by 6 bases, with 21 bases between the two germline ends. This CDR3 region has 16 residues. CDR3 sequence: CASSPRDGGTLDTQYF. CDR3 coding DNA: TGTGCCAGCAGCCCCCGAGACGGGGGTACGTTGGATACGCAGTATTTT. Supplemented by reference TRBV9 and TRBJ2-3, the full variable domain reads DSGVTQTPKHLITATGQRVTLRCSPRSGDLSVYWYQQSLDQGLQFLIQYYNGEERAKGNILERFSAQQFPDLHSELNLSSLELGDSALYFCASSPRDGGTLDTQYFGPGTRLTVL.

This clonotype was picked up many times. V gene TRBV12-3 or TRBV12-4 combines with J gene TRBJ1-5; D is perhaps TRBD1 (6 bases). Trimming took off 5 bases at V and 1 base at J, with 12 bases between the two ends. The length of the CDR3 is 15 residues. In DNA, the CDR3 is TGTGCCAGCAGTGGGCAGGGGACCAGCAATCAGCCCCAGCATTTT. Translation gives CASSGQGTSNQPQHF.

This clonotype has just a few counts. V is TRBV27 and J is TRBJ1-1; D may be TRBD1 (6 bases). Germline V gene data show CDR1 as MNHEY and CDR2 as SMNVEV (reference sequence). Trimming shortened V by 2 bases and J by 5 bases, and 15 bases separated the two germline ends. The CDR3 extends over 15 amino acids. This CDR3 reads CASSLRGGGGTEAFF. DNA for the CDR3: TGTGCCAGCAGTTTACGAGGGGGTGGGGGGACTGAAGCTTTCTTT.

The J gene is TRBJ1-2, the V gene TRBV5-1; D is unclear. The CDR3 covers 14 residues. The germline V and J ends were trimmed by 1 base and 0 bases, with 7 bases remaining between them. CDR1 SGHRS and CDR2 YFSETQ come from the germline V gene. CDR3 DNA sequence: TGCGCCAGCAGCTTGCCCAGACCTAACTATGGCTACACCTTC. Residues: CASSLPRPNYGYTF.

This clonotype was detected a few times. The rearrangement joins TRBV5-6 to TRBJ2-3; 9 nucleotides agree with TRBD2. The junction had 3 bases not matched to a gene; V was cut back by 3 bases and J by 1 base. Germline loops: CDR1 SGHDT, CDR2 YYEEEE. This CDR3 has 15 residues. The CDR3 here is CASSSLAGRTDTQYF. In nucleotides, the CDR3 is TGTGCCAGCAGCTCACTAGCGGGCCGCACAGATACGCAGTATTTT.

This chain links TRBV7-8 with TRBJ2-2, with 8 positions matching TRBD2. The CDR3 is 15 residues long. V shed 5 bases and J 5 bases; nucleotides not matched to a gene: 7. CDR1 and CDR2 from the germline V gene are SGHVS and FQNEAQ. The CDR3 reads CASSPRSGKTGELFF. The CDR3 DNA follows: TGTGCCAGCAGCCCCCGTAGCGGGAAAACCGGGGAGCTGTTTTTT.

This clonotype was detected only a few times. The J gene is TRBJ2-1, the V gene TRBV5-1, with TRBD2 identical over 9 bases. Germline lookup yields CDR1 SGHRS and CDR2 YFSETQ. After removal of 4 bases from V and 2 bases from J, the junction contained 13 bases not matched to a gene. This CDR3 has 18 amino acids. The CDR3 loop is CASSRTGLASTPYNEQFF. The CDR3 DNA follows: TGCGCCAGCAGCCGGACTGGACTAGCGTCTACACCCTACAATGAGCAGTTCTTC.

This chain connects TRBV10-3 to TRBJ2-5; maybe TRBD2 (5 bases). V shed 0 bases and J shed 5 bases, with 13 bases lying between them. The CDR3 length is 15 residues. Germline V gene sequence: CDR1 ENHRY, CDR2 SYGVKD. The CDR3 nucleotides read TGTGCCATCAGTGAGTCGAACGGGGTCCAGGAGACCCAGTACTTC. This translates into CAISESNGVQETQYF.

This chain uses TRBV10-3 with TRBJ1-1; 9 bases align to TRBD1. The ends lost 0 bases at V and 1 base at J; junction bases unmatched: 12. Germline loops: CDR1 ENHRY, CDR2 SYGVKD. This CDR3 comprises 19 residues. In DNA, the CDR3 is TGTGCCATCAGTGAGTCGGGTACCGGGACAGGGTTTTCGAACACTGAAGCTTTCTTT. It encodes CAISESGTGTGFSNTEAFF.